This T cell receptor (beta chain) was sequenced during a study of beta chain features in type 1 diabetes. The CDR3 is 19 residues long. Germline assignment: CDR1 SEHNR and CDR2 FQNEAQ (reference sequence). V dropped 2 bases and J dropped 2; count of bases not matched to a gene: 9. Study results and caveats: Any HLA-type effect on TCRB rearrangement remained unresolved here. Within each of all four CD4+ subsets, Type 1 diabetes patients had TCRB CDR3s that were moderately but significantly shorter.

Notes on this clone: Its target is not known.

Expressed TCRB transcripts were sequenced because the entire RNA isolate underwent reverse transcription. Sequenced naive, central memory and regulatory T cell samples produced an average of roughly 3.9 million reads. Method: immunoSEQ multiplex PCR; TCRdb's copy keeps in-frame clones and lacks some. This table has 970,000 or so clones, 15% to 20% appearing once. Specimen: naive CD4+ T cells from blood. V is TRBV7-9 and J is TRBJ2-6, with 10 bases identical to TRBD1. The receptor was derived from a young woman in good health. The CDR3 spells CASSLPSPGQGAGANVLTF. The DNA for the CDR3 is TGTGCCAGCAGCTTACCGTCCCCCGGACAGGGGGCTGGGGCCAACGTCCTGACTTTC.